A selection of T cell receptor beta chains follows, all from one sample in a study of blood T cells in healthy people across ages. TCRdb ran MiXCR on the 5' RACE reads and lists one entry per CDR3 protein. Of approximately 320,000 distinct CDR3 sequences in the sample, roughly a quarter were seen once. Sequencing was done on a sample of blood. Receptors were obtained from a woman between 65 and 79 years old in good health. Each CDR3 is given without its conserved first and last residue. Fields, in order: J gene, V gene, clone size, CDR3 protein. Part of the rows lack a size; the others show once, few, many or a class for expanded clones.

TRBJ2-2,TRBV20-1,-,GVGLANTGELF
TRBJ1-2,TRBV5-1,-,ASSYTGTGDGYT
TRBJ2-2,TRBV25-1,few,ASKLSAGGELF
TRBJ2-4,TRBV5-6,-,ASSWEAGVNIQY
TRBJ2-2,TRBV18,few,ASSAQMNTGELF
-,TRBV29-1,-,SVEEGPYEQY
-,TRBV20-1,-,SARSPGLAGVREQY
TRBJ2-5,TRBV29-1,-,SVERRVRGETQY
TRBJ2-3,TRBV6-5,-,ASALRHREEYTDTQY
TRBJ2-1,TRBV5-1,few,ASSLGGGGPQTNEQF
TRBJ1-5,TRBV4-1,-,ASSQGGGNAQPQH
TRBJ2-7,TRBV5-1,few,ASSPGRNVAYEQY
TRBJ2-3,TRBV14,once,ASSQDRGRRASTDTQY
TRBJ1-1,TRBV3-1,few,ASSQVGTEAF
-,TRBV7-2,few,ACSLASGRNNEQF
TRBJ2-3,TRBV7-7,few,ASSLGSAATDTQY
TRBJ1-2,TRBV29-1,-,SVEDPGDYGYT
TRBJ2-5,TRBV6-6,-,ASSSSSDRVFQETQY
TRBJ1-2,TRBV19,few,ASSIQGAYYGYT
TRBJ1-3,TRBV12-3/TRBV12-4,-,ASSLGQPISGNTIY
TRBJ2-2,TRBV12-3/TRBV12-4,few,ASSNRDRGLSGELF
TRBJ2-5,TRBV29-1,few,SVSVRLAVQETQY
TRBJ2-7,TRBV9,-,ASSVGPTTYEQY
TRBJ2-3,TRBV3-1,few,ASSQDRAGSQHTQY
TRBJ1-6,TRBV6-1,-,ASSEGADSPLH
TRBJ1-1,TRBV20-1,few,SARYDPRTVAF
TRBJ1-2,TRBV7-2,-,ASSLDGQGRIKGYT
-,TRBV3-1,-,ASRPGTLNEQF
TRBJ2-3,TRBV10-3,-,AISGWKSTDTQY
TRBJ2-2,TRBV7-3,-,ASSPLAGVNAGELF
-,TRBV5-1,-,ASRLGDRNSYEQY
TRBJ1-4,TRBV12-3/TRBV12-4,-,ASSKDGNEKLF
TRBJ1-2,TRBV12-5,-,ASGFDDRGGGYT
TRBJ2-6,TRBV14,few,ASSPRRGISGANVLT
TRBJ2-3,TRBV9,few,ACSVLAGPTDTQY
TRBJ1-6,TRBV20-1,-,SARPDREIDRNSPLH
TRBJ2-7,TRBV15,-,ATSRTLAGGGHEQY
TRBJ2-7,TRBV29-1,-,SAIPGQSYEQY
TRBJ2-3,TRBV7-9,once,ASSLGGAYSTDTQY
TRBJ2-5,TRBV7-2,-,ASSQRQGGETQY
TRBJ2-3,TRBV28,-,ASSPQGLTHTQY
TRBJ1-4,TRBV20-1,-,SARKNAIGTGKTNEKLF
TRBJ1-4,TRBV5-6,-,ASSSFQEWANEKLF
TRBJ2-5,TRBV4-3,-,ASSQDQGGETQY
TRBJ2-5,TRBV20-1,few,SARTGTGKDQETQY
TRBJ2-2,TRBV5-5,-,ASSSLHNTGELF
TRBJ1-1,TRBV7-3,few,ASSLNGNTEAF
TRBJ2-5,TRBV5-4,-,ASSPQGGQKETRY